This entry lists 28 T cell receptor beta chains sequenced from one sample in a study of T-cell memory formation after mild COVID-19. TCRdb processed the 5' RACE reads anew with MiXCR; each CDR3 protein has one entry. This table has some 120,000 distinct CDR3 sequences, about a sixth appearing once. The sequenced sample consisted of PBMCs or a T cell subset sorted from them (not recorded which). These receptors were taken from an adult woman who had mild COVID-19 (a few samples of this study predate the infection). Cell type and time point are not known.

On this clonotype: This likely comes from a read error, as the CDR3 has no conserved phenylalanine or tryptophan at its end. The chain employs TRBV10-3 and TRBJ2-1, with D possibly TRBD1 on 6 matching bases. The CDR3 extends over 14 amino acids. Looked up from germline, CDR1 is ENHRY and CDR2 is SYGVKD. Trimming removed 7 bases at V and 8 bases at J, with 18 bases between. The CDR3 DNA reads as TGTGCCATCAATCAGGGGACGGGAAAACATGAGCAGTTCCTC. It codes for CAINQGTGKHEQFL.

This chain uses TRBV4-2 with TRBJ1-1, with 7 bases matching TRBD1. CDR3 length: 16 amino acids. CDR1 LGHNA and CDR2 YNFKEQ come from the germline V gene. The V gene end was trimmed by 2 bases and the J gene end by 4 bases; junction bases not matched to a gene: 10. CDR3 in amino acids: CASSQPYRGKGTEAFF. The CDR3 region has the DNA TGTGCCAGCAGCCAACCTTACAGGGGCAAGGGCACTGAAGCTTTCTTT.

This chain joins TRBV27 and TRBJ2-7, with 8 positions matching TRBD1. The V segment lost 3 bases and the J segment 3 bases; nucleotides outside the gene matches: 7. The CDR3 consists of 15 residues. Germline loops: CDR1 MNHEY, CDR2 SMNVEV (reference sequence). CDR3 nucleotide sequence: TGTGCCAGCAGTTTTGGCAGGGGGCAGAACTACGAGCAGTACTTC. Translated: CASSFGRGQNYEQYF.

In its sample, this clonotype was seen a few times. The chain links TRBV7-9 to TRBJ2-5; D is perhaps TRBD2 (7 bases). The V and J ends lost 5 bases and 1 base respectively, with 11 bases between them. The CDR3 is 14 amino acids. Germline CDR1 SEHNR, CDR2 FQNEAQ (reference sequence). The DNA of the CDR3 is TGTGCCAGCAGCCACGCGGGGGCCCAAGAGACCCAGTACTTC. Translating it yields CASSHAGAQETQYF.

The table lists this clonotype with a few counts. The V and J genes are TRBV4-1 and TRBJ1-1; TRBD1 aligns across 7 bases. The CDR3 loop spans 14 amino acids. V trimming: 5 bases; J trimming: 1 base; junction bases outside the gene matches: 4. Germline assignment: CDR1 MGHRA and CDR2 YSYEKL. For the CDR3, the DNA is TGCGCCAGCAGCTACGGGACAGCGAACACTGAAGCTTTCTTT. This translates into CASSYGTANTEAFF.

Only a few counts were recorded for this clonotype. The V gene is TRBV5-1, the J gene TRBJ2-5, with 7 bases identical to TRBD2. CDR1 and CDR2 from the germline V gene are SGHRS and YFSETQ. V gave up 0 bases and J gave up 1 base; unmatched junction bases: 3. The CDR3 runs to 15 residues. CDR3 amino acids: CASSLAGRVQETQYF. The DNA for the CDR3 is TGCGCCAGCAGCTTGGCAGGGAGGGTCCAAGAGACCCAGTACTTC. Supplemented by reference TRBV5-1 and TRBJ2-5, the full variable domain reads KAGVTQTPRYLIKTRGQQVTLSCSPISGHRSVSWYQQTPGQGLQFLFEYFSETQRNKGNFPGRFSGRQFSNSRSEMNVSTLELGDSALYLCASSLAGRVQETQYFGPGTRLLVL.

The rearrangement links TRBV29-1 to TRBJ1-2, with TRBD1 matching 8 bases. CDR3 length: 14 amino acids. Germline CDR1 reads SQVTM; CDR2 reads ANQGSEA. J was trimmed by 0 bases and V by 3 bases; bases with no gene match: 3. CDR3 protein: CSVDRGLSNYGYTF. CDR3 DNA: TGCAGCGTTGACAGGGGGCTTTCTAACTATGGCTACACCTTC.

This clonotype was picked up a small number of times. The V and J genes are TRBV4-2 and TRBJ2-7; D unclear. The CDR3 is made up of 14 amino acids. Germline V gives CDR1 LGHNA, CDR2 YNFKEQ. V lost 0 bases to trimming and J lost 4 bases, with 10 bases between them. CDR3 protein: CASSQDWGNYEQYF. CDR3 DNA sequence: TGTGCCAGCAGCCAAGATTGGGGAAATTACGAGCAGTACTTC.

The table lists this clonotype with a few counts. This sequence joins TRBV12-3 or TRBV12-4 and TRBJ2-3, with a possible D match to TRBD1 (6 bases). This CDR3 spans 15 amino acids. V was pared by 7 bases and J by 2 bases, with 16 bases between. CDR3 loop: CASTLDSSFTDTQYF. CDR3 nucleotides: TGTGCCAGCACCCTGGACAGCTCTTTCACAGATACGCAGTATTTT.

The CDR3: CASRRTGQSYEQYF. The CDR3 DNA follows: TGCGCCAGCAGAAGGACAGGGCAATCCTACGAGCAGTACTTC. The genes are TRBV5-1 and TRBJ2-7, with 8 positions matching TRBD1. CDR3 size: 14 residues. V gave up 5 bases and J gave up 1 base; unmatched junction bases: 5. Per germline, CDR1 SGHRS and CDR2 YFSETQ.

In this sample, this clonotype turned up many times. The chain combines TRBV3-1 with TRBJ2-7; TRBD1 is a possible D gene (7 bases). V shed 4 bases and J shed 0 bases, with 10 bases lying between them. The CDR3 spans 14 residues. Germline assignment: CDR1 LGHDT and CDR2 YNNKEL (reference sequence). CDR3 sequence (DNA): TGTGCCAGCAGCCGGGGGGACAGCTCCTACGAGCAGTACTTC. Amino acid sequence: CASSRGDSSYEQYF.

This clonotype was detected only once. An end of the junction differs from the germline gene, which may be a read error. The CDR3 loop reads CARSPPTSGGSYEQYF. CDR3 DNA sequence: TGCGCCAGGAGCCCCCCAACCAGCGGGGGTTCCTACGAGCAGTACTTC. This rearrangement joins TRBV13 to TRBJ2-7; 8 bases agree with TRBD2. Germline CDR1 PRHDT, CDR2 FYEKMQ (reference sequence). This CDR3 is 16 amino acids long.

This CDR3 reads CATGEGDTQYF. In DNA form, the CDR3 reads TGTGCCACCGGAGAGGGAGATACGCAGTATTTT. The chain is built from TRBV10-3 and TRBJ2-3; tentatively, D is TRBD2 (5 bases). The CDR3 spans 11 residues. Trimming left V 10 bases short and J 5 bases short, with 10 bases between. Looked up from germline, CDR1 is ENHRY and CDR2 is SYGVKD.

J is TRBJ2-3 and V is TRBV5-6; D gene ambiguous. Germline assignment: CDR1 SGHDT and CDR2 YYEEEE. The ends were cut back, 0 bases at V and 0 bases at J, with 5 bases in the middle. This CDR3 contains 14 residues. The CDR3 sequence: CASSLGFSTDTQYF. The CDR3 DNA reads as TGTGCCAGCAGCTTGGGCTTTAGCACAGATACGCAGTATTTT.

This clonotype was seen repeatedly, ten times or more. The chain employs TRBV6-5 and TRBJ2-1; 7 bases fit TRBD1. Germline V gene lookup returns CDR1 MNHEY and CDR2 SVGAGI. CDR3 length: 15 amino acids. V shed 7 bases and J 8 bases; nucleotides not matched to a gene: 14. CDR3 region: CASTLRDRAIDEQFF. CDR3 bases: TGTGCCAGCACCCTGCGTGACAGGGCCATCGATGAGCAGTTCTTC.

This clonotype appeared a few times. The chain recombines TRBV6-5 with TRBJ1-1; no clear D. V gave up 9 bases and J gave up 0 bases, with 11 bases separating them. The CDR3 contains 13 residues. Germline CDR1 reads MNHEY; CDR2 reads SVGAGI. CDR3 DNA sequence: TGTGCCAGTCACGTCAGAATGAACACTGAAGCTTTCTTT. Its protein product is CASHVRMNTEAFF.

The V call is TRBV29-1, the J call TRBJ2-3; TRBD2 aligns across 8 bases. Germline CDR1 is SQVTM and CDR2 is ANQGSEA. CDR3 length: 16 residues. With 1 base clipped from V and 2 bases from J, the junction kept 8 bases outside the gene matches. The DNA of the CDR3 is TGCAGCGTTGAAGGGATCGGGAGGGAACTCACAGATACGCAGTATTTT. It translates to CSVEGIGRELTDTQYF.

This clonotype has just a few counts. This chain connects TRBV9 to TRBJ2-7, with 9 bases matching TRBD2. Germline assignment: CDR1 SGDLS and CDR2 YYNGEE. V dropped 0 bases and J dropped 4; count of bases not matched to a gene: 5. The CDR3 contains 15 residues. The CDR3 loop reads CASSVGLAGSYEQYF. The CDR3 DNA sequence: TGTGCCAGCAGCGTAGGGCTAGCGGGGTCTTACGAGCAGTACTTC.

The rearrangement links TRBV20-1 to TRBJ1-4; no clear D. Per the germline V gene, CDR1 is DFQATT and CDR2 is SNEGSKA (reference sequence). The CDR3 is made up of 14 amino acids. Trimming took 0 bases from V and 7 from J, leaving 12 bases between them. The CDR3, as DNA: TGCAGTGCTAGAGACGACCCTGAGGGTGAAAAACTGTTTTTT. Protein: CSARDDPEGEKLFF.

This clonotype was seen a few times. The chain is built from TRBV15 and TRBJ2-3, with D possibly matching TRBD1 (5 bases). The CDR3 has 15 residues. CDR1 and CDR2 from the germline V gene are LNHNV and YYDKDF (reference sequence). V was shortened by 0 bases and J by 1 base, with 8 bases between the two germline ends. CDR3 region: CATSRDGRGTDTQYF. The CDR3 DNA reads as TGTGCCACCAGCAGAGATGGCAGGGGCACAGATACGCAGTATTTT.

The CDR3 sequence: CASSRGSSYNEQFF. The CDR3 DNA is TGTGCCAGCAGTAGAGGGAGCTCCTACAATGAGCAGTTCTTC. The chain combines TRBV6-5 with TRBJ2-1, with D possibly being TRBD2 (5 bases). The germline V gene has CDR1 MNHEY and CDR2 SVGAGI. CDR3 size: 14 residues. The V gene lost 5 bases and the J gene lost 0 bases, with 8 bases spanning the gap.

This chain connects TRBV9 to TRBJ2-1, with 7 bases identical to TRBD2. V trimming: 4 bases; J trimming: 8 bases; junction bases outside the gene matches: 15. Germline assignment: CDR1 SGDLS and CDR2 YYNGEE. The CDR3 contains 16 residues. This chain's CDR3 is CASSPSSGTMGDEQFF. In nucleotides, the CDR3 is TGTGCCAGCAGCCCCAGTTCCGGGACTATGGGCGATGAGCAGTTCTTC.

This clonotype showed up just a few times. The rearrangement joins TRBV20-1 to TRBJ2-1; maybe TRBD2 (5 bases). Per germline, CDR1 DFQATT and CDR2 SNEGSKA (reference sequence). The CDR3 totals 11 residues. V was clipped by 3 bases and J by 14 bases, with 14 bases between them. CDR3 bases: TGCAGTGCTAGCGTGGGAGACGGGAAGTTCTTC. It yields the protein CSASVGDGKFF.

The CDR3 protein is CAWTPGHNYGYTF. CDR3 bases: TGTGCCTGGACCCCGGGACACAACTATGGCTACACCTTC. The chain recombines TRBV30 with TRBJ1-2; TRBD1 might be the D (6 bases). CDR1 and CDR2 (germline): GTSNPN, SVGIG (reference sequence). Trimming took 4 bases from V and 2 from J, leaving 11 bases between them. The CDR3 runs 13 residues.

This clonotype appeared a few times. The chain is built from TRBV5-1 and TRBJ2-3; 10 bases align to TRBD2. The CDR3 extends over 16 amino acids. J lost 4 bases, V lost 3 bases, and 8 bases had no gene match. Germline values: CDR1 SGHRS, CDR2 YFSETQ. CDR3 amino acids: CASSWGTSVSADTQYF. The CDR3 DNA reads TGCGCCAGCAGCTGGGGGACTAGCGTTTCCGCAGATACGCAGTATTTT.

This clonotype was observed a handful of times. The rearrangement uses TRBV5-1 and TRBJ2-2, with 14 bases identical to TRBD2. Germline V gives CDR1 SGHRS, CDR2 YFSETQ. V shed 4 bases and J 7 bases; nucleotides not matched to a gene: 9. This CDR3 is 17 amino acids long. The CDR3 reads CASSDLGTSGRDGELFF. The CDR3 DNA reads TGCGCCAGCAGCGACCTCGGGACTAGCGGGAGAGACGGGGAGCTGTTTTTT.

The rearrangement links TRBV27 to TRBJ2-2, with 7 bases aligning to TRBD1. There are 18 residues in the CDR3. CDR1 is MNHEY and CDR2 is SMNVEV in the germline V gene (reference sequence). Trimming cost V 2 bases and J 0 bases; bases outside gene matches: 9. CDR3 in DNA: TGTGCCAGCAGTTTAGGGGCAGGGGGATCCGCGAACACCGGGGAGCTGTTTTTT. Protein product: CASSLGAGGSANTGELFF.

CDR3 loop: CASSQTWAGELFF. CDR3 bases: TGTGCCAGCAGCCAAACCTGGGCCGGGGAGCTGTTTTTT. This chain links TRBV3-1 with TRBJ2-2; no clear D gene. V was pared by 2 bases and J by 6 bases, with 7 bases between. There are 13 residues in the CDR3. Per germline, CDR1 LGHDT and CDR2 YNNKEL (reference sequence).